This T cell receptor (beta chain) was sequenced in a study of regulatory T cells in long-lasting Graves disease. A word on this clonotype: The antigen is unknown. The germline gene is not matched at one end of the junction; a read error may be the cause.

For TCR beta, libraries came from iRepertoire HTBI primers and Arm-PCR of CDR3 regions. TCRdb reprocessed the multiplex PCR reads via MiXCR and lists one record per CDR3 protein. The profile covers around 460,000 distinct CDR3 sequences, with around 15% appearing a single time and approximately 15% taken by the ten largest. Study-level findings and limits: Lower TCR diversity was seen in persistent Graves' patients than in newly diagnosed ones.

Time point: newly diagnosed GD, antithyroid drugs for less than 3 months. The TCR library used RNA extracted from PBMCs. The sample also formed part of further work on T cells in Graves' hyperthyroidism and ophthalmopathy. From that study: No ophthalmopathy progression within 18 months constituted stable Graves' hyperthyroidism.

This clonotype originated in a woman in her fifties or sixties with Graves disease. The source was peripheral blood mononuclear cells (PBMCs), collected at new diagnosis, from a patient treated with antithyroid drugs.

This CDR3 reads CASSHQTAHRTGGAFGDTIYF. The CDR3 coding sequence is TGTGCCAGCAGCCATCAGACTGCCCACAGAACAGGGGGCGCATTTGGAGACACCATATATTTT. The rearrangement uses TRBV7-9 and TRBJ1-3; 9 bases match TRBD1. Germline CDR1 and CDR2: SEHNR and FQNEAQ (reference sequence). The CDR3 is 21 residues long.